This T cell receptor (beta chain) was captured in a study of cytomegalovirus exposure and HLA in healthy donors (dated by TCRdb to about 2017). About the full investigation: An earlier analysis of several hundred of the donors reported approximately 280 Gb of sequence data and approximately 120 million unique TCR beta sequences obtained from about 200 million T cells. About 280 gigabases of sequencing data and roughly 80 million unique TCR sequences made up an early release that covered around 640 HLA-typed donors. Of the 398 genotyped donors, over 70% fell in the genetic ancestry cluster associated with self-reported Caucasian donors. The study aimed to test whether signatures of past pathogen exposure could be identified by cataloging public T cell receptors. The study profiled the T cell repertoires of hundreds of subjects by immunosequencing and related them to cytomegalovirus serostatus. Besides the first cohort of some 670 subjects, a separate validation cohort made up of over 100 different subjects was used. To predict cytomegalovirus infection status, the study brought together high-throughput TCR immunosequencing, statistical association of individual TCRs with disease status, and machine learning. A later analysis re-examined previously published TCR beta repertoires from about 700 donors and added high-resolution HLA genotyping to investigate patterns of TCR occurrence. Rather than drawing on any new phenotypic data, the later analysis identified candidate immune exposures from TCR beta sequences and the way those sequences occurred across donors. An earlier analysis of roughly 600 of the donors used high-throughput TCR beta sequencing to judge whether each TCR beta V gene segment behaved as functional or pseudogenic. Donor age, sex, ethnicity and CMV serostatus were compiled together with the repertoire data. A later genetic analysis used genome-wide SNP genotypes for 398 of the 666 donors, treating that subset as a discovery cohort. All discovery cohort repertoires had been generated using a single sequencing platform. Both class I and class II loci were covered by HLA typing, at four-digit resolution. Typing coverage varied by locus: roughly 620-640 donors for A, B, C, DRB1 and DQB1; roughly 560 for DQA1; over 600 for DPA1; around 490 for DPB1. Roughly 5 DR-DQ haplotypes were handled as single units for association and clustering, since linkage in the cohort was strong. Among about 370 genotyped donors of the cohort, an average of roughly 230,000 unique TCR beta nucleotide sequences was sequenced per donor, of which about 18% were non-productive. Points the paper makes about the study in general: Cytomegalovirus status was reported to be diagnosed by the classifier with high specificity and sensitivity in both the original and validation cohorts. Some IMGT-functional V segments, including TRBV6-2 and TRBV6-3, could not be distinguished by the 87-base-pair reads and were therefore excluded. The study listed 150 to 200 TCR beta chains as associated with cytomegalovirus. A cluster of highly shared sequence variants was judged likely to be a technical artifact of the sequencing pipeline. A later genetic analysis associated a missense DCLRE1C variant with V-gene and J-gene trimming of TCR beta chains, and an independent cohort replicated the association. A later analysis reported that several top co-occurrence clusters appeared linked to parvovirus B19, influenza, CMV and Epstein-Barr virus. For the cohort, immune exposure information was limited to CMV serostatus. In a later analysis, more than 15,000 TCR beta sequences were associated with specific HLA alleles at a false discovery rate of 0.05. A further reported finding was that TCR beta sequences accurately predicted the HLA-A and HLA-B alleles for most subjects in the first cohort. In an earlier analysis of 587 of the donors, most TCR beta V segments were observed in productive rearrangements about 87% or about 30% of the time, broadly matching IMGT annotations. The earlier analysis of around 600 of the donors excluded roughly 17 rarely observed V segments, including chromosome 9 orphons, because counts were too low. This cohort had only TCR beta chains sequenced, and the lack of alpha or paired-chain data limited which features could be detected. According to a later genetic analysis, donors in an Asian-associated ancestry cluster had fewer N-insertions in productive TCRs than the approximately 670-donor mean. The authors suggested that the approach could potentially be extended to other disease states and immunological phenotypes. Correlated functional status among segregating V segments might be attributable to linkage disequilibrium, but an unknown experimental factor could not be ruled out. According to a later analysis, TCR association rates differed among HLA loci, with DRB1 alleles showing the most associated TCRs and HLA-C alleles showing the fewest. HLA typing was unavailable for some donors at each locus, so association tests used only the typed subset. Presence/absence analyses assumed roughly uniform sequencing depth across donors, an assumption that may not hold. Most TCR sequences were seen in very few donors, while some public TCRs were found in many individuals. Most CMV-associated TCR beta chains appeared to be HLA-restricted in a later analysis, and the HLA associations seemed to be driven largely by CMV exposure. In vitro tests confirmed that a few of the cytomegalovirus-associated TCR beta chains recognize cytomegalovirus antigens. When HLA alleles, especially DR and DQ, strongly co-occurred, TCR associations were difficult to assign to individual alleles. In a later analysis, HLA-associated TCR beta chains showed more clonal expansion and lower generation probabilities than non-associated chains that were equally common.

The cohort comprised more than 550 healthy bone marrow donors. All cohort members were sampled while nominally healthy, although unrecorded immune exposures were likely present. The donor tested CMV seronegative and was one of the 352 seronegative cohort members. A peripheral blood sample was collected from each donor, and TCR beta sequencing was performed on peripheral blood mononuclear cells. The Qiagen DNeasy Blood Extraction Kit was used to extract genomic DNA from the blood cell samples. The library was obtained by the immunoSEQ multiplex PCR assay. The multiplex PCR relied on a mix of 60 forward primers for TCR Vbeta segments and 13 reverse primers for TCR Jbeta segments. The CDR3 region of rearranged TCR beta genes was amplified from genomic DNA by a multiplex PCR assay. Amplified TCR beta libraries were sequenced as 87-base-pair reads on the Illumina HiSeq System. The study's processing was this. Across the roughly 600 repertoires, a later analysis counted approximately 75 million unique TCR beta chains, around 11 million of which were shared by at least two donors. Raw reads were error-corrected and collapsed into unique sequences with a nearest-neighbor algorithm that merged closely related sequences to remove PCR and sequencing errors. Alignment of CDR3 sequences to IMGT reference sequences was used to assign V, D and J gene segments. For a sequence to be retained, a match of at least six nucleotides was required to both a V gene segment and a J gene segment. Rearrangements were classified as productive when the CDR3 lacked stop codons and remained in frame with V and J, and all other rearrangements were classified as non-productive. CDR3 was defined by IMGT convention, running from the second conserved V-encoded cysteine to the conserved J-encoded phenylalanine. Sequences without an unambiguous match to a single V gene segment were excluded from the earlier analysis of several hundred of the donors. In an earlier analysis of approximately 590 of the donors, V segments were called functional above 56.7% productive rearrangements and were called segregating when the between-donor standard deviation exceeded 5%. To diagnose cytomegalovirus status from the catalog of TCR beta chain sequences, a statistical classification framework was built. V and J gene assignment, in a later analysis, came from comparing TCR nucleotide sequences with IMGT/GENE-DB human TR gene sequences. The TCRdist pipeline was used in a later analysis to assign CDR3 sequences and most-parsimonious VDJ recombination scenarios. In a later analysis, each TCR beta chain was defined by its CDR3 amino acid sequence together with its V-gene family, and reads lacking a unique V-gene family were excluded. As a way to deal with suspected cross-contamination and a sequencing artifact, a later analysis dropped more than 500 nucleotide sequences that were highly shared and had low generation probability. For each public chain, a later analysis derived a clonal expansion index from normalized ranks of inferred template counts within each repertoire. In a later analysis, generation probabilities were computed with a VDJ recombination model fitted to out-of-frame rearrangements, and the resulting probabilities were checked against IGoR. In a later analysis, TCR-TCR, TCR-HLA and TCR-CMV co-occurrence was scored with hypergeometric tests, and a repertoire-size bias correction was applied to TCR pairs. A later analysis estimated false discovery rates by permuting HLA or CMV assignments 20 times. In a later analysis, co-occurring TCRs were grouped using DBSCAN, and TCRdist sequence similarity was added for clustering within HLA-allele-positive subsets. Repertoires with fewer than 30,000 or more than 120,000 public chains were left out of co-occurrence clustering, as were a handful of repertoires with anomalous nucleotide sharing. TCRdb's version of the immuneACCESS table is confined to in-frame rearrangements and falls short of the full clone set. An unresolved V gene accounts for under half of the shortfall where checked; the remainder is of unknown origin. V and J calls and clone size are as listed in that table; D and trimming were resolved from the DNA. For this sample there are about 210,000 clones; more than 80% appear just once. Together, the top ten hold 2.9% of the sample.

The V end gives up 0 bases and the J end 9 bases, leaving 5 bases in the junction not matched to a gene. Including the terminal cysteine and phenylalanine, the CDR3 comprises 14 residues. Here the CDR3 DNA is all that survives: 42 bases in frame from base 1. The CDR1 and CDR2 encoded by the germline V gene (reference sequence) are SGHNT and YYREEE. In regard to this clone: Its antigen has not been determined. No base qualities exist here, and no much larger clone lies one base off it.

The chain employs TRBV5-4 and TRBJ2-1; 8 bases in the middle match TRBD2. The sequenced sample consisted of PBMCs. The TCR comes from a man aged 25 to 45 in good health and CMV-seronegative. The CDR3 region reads CASSLELAGSEQFF. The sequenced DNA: TGTGCCAGCAGCTTGGAGTTAGCGGGGAGTGAGCAGTTCTTC. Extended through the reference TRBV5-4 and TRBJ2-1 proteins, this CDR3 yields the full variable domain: ETGVTQSPTHLIKTRGQQVTLRCSSQSGHNTVSWYQQALGQGPQFIFQYYREEENGRGNFPPRFSGLQFPNYSSELNVNALELDDSALYLCASSLELAGSEQFFGPGTRLTVL.